This TCR beta chain stems from a study of human T cells and chemical hapten exposure. Original handling: Per sample, the median was around 100,000 TCRs, with values from 23,224 to 690,600. Each CDR3 protein gets one entry after TCRdb re-called the RACE reads with MiXCR. TCRdb, not the original authors, processed these V and J calls. The sample contains roughly 30,000 distinct CDR3 sequences, less than 8% of which appear only once. Deletions cut 0 bases from V and 8 bases from J, with 13 bases between. This CDR3 has 15 amino acids. Sample time point: healthy volunteer bleed at 2 weeks. Unfractionated whole blood yielded total RNA.

This chain uses TRBV12-3 or TRBV12-4 with TRBJ1-4; no reliable D call. Sequencing was done on a sample of whole blood. This TCR came from a human donor in good health. Some clones in this sample may be carry-over from other donors' samples. In DNA form, the CDR3 reads TGTGCCAGCAGTTTAGCAGGCTTTCGTCCGGAAAAACTGTTTTTT. Amino acids: CASSLAGFRPEKLFF.